The 14 T cell receptor beta chains given below trace back to one sample, sequenced in a study of cytomegalovirus exposure and HLA in healthy donors. Profiling relied on immunoSEQ multiplex PCR, and the TCRdb table lists in-frame clones only, not all of them. The sample has about 130,000 clones; approximately 90% are singletons. Sequenced: PBMCs. The source is a woman aged 25 to 45 in good health and CMV-seropositive.

The chain links TRBV13 to TRBJ2-1; TRBD2 agrees at 14 bases. The V gene end was trimmed by 4 bases and the J gene end by 6 bases; junction bases not matched to a gene: 5. CDR3 length equals 16 residues. Germline loops: CDR1 PRHDT, CDR2 FYEKMQ (reference sequence). CDR3: CASSSPTSGRGNEQFF. CDR3 DNA sequence: TGTGCCAGCAGCTCCCCGACTAGCGGGAGGGGCAATGAGCAGTTCTTC.

The V and J genes are TRBV6-1 and TRBJ2-5; D call uncertain. From germline, CDR1 is MNHNS and CDR2 SASEGT. With 8 bases removed from V and 4 bases from J, the gap between germline ends came to 17 bases. The CDR3 has 14 residues. CDR3 in amino acids: CASEHRLNLETQYF. CDR3 nucleotides: TGTGCCAGCGAGCACCGTCTGAACTTAGAGACCCAGTACTTC.

The DNA for the CDR3 is TGTGCCAGCAGGGAGGGACTAGCCGCCTACAATGAGCAGTTCTTC. Amino acid sequence: CASREGLAAYNEQFF. The chain joins TRBV7-2 to TRBJ2-1; TRBD2 agrees at 9 bases. The ends lost 6 bases at V and 2 bases at J; junction bases unmatched: 5. Germline V gene lookup returns CDR1 SGHTA and CDR2 FQGNSA. The CDR3 has 15 residues.

The V and J genes are TRBV5-6 and TRBJ2-1; no firm D call. The CDR3 is 15 amino acids. Looked up from germline, CDR1 is SGHDT and CDR2 is YYEEEE. V was clipped by 4 bases and J by 0 bases, with 11 bases between them. CDR3 DNA sequence: TGTGCCAGCAGCCCGGAGTTAGCCTCCTACAATGAGCAGTTCTTC. Translating it yields CASSPELASYNEQFF.

The chain employs TRBV15 and TRBJ2-7; TRBD1 matches 8 bases. Germline trimming cut 3 bases from V and 3 bases from J; bases unmatched to any gene: 13. The CDR3 runs to 17 residues. Looked up from germline, CDR1 is LNHNV and CDR2 is YYDKDF (reference sequence). The CDR3 region is CATSRDQFRTGNYEQYF. The CDR3 coding sequence is TGTGCCACCAGCAGGGACCAATTCAGGACAGGGAACTACGAGCAGTACTTC.

The CDR3 sequence: CATSRLTGTGVEKLFF. CDR3 nucleotides: TGTGCCACCAGCAGGTTGACCGGGACAGGGGTTGAAAAACTGTTTTTT. This chain links TRBV15 with TRBJ1-4; 10 bases agree with TRBD1. Per the germline V gene, CDR1 is LNHNV and CDR2 is YYDKDF (reference sequence). J gave up 7 bases and V 3 bases, and 8 bases lay outside the gene matches. This CDR3 contains 16 residues.

This clone was recorded once. The chain joins TRBV27 to TRBJ2-1, with 15 bases identical to TRBD2. J gave up 3 bases and V 4 bases, and 4 bases lay outside the gene matches. This CDR3 spans 17 amino acids. CDR1 MNHEY and CDR2 SMNVEV come from the germline V gene (reference sequence). For the CDR3, the DNA is TGTGCCAGCAGTTCTCGGACTAGCGGGAGGGTCTACAATGAGCAGTTCTTC. This translates into CASSSRTSGRVYNEQFF.

CDR3 coding DNA: TGTGCCAGCAGTTACATGGACTCGGGGAACACTGAAGCTTTCTTT. Translated, it gives CASSYMDSGNTEAFF. The genes are TRBV6-5 and TRBJ1-1; D unclear. From germline, CDR1 is MNHEY and CDR2 SVGAGI. The CDR3 runs 15 residues. The germline V and J ends were trimmed by 2 bases and 1 base, with 11 bases remaining between them.

The chain uses TRBV10-3 and TRBJ2-3; 7 positions match TRBD2. Trimming removed 4 bases from V and 6 bases from J; junction bases left unmatched: 7. This CDR3 contains 14 residues. Germline V lookup: CDR1 ENHRY, CDR2 SYGVKD. Written as DNA, the CDR3 is TGTGCCATCAGTGGGGGGGGGTTAGTTGATACGCAGTATTTT. This codes for CAISGGGLVDTQYF.

The chain is built from TRBV18 and TRBJ1-1, with D uncertain. The V end lost 6 bases, the J end lost 6 bases, and 17 bases lay between the germline ends. Germline CDR1 reads KGHSH; CDR2 reads LQKENI. CDR3 length: 14 residues. In nucleotides, the CDR3 is TGTGCCAGCTCCGACACCCTCGCGGGTTCTGAAGCTTTCTTT. Its translation: CASSDTLAGSEAFF.

The V gene is TRBV4-1, the J gene TRBJ2-3; 11 positions match TRBD2. Losses at the gene ends were 5 bases for V and 3 bases for J; bases not matched to a gene: 13. The CDR3 loop spans 18 amino acids. The germline V gene encodes CDR1 MGHRA and CDR2 YSYEKL. The CDR3 DNA reads as TGCGCCAGCAGCTCCCGCGGACTAGCGGGTTTAAGGACAGATACGCAGTATTTT. This gives the protein CASSSRGLAGLRTDTQYF.

V and J are TRBV7-2 and TRBJ2-1; no clear D. The CDR3 has 11 amino acids. Germline V CDR1 and CDR2: SGHTA, FQGNSA. Trimming cost V 6 bases and J 9 bases, with 9 bases left between them. The chain's CDR3 is CASRSDGEQFF. The CDR3 bases are TGTGCCAGCAGGAGCGACGGTGAGCAGTTCTTC.

The chain combines TRBV28 with TRBJ2-5, with 8 bases aligning to TRBD1. The V and J ends lost 3 bases and 2 bases, in that order; junction bases with no gene match: 2. The CDR3 covers 14 residues. Germline CDR1 reads MDHEN; CDR2 reads SYDVKM. CDR3 coding DNA: TGTGCCAGCAGTTTGGGACAGGAGCAAGAGACCCAGTACTTC. Translated: CASSLGQEQETQYF. The whole variable domain, remainder taken from reference TRBV28 and TRBJ2-5, is DVKVTQSSRYLVKRTGEKVFLECVQDMDHENMFWYRQDPGLGLRLIYFSYDVKMKEKGDIPEGYSVSREKKERFSLILESASTNQTSMYLCASSLGQEQETQYFGPGTRLLVL.

The count of this clone is one. This chain uses TRBV5-1 with TRBJ1-4; D is possibly TRBD1 (5 bases). Germline V gene sequence: CDR1 SGHRS, CDR2 YFSETQ. The CDR3 is 14 residues long. The ends were cut back, 2 bases at V and 7 bases at J, with 12 bases in the middle. DNA for the CDR3: TGCGCCAGCAGCTTTCTGGGGCGAACTGAAAAACTGTTTTTT. Translating it yields CASSFLGRTEKLFF.